The T cell receptor beta chain under discussion was sequenced for a study of TIL therapy for anti-PD-1-resistant metastatic lung cancer. In the study overall: Median tumor PD-L1 proportion score was under 7.5%.

Trimming pared 3 bases from V and 2 bases from J, leaving 11 bases between. Germline V gives CDR1 SGDLS, CDR2 YYNGEE. CDR3 length equals 14 residues. This was the immunoSEQ v3 assay. Profiling relied on immunoSEQ multiplex PCR, and the TCRdb table lists in-frame clones only, not all of them. This sample has around 15,000 clones; roughly 83% occur once, and the top ten carry roughly 0.9%. This clone was seen a few times. Indicated time point: pre-treatment sample, taken before nivolumab and TIL therapy. Adults with stage 4 NSCLC were enrolled in a phase I trial. This TCR was sampled from a person aged 25 to 85 with non-small cell lung cancer. Sequences were derived from blood, sampled at baseline. V usage is TRBV9 and J usage is TRBJ1-1; a weak D match, TRBD1 (6 bases). Here the CDR3 DNA reads TGTGCCAGCAGCGCCGAACAGGGTAACACTGAAGCTTTCTTT. Translation: CASSAEQGNTEAFF.